The 32 T cell receptor beta chains below all came from one sample that was sequenced in a study of yellow fever vaccine responses in identical twins. TCRdb processed the RT-PCR reads anew with MiXCR; each CDR3 protein has one entry. The data contain about 6,900 distinct CDR3 sequences, less than 90% of them singletons. Sequences were derived from T cells from blood (PBMCs), unsorted or a sorted subset (not recorded which), sampled before or after yellow fever vaccination (not recorded which). The receptors here all came from a woman aged 18-30 years who received the yellow fever vaccine.

This chain connects TRBV5-1 to TRBJ2-7; D might be TRBD1 (6 bases). The germline V and J ends were trimmed by 7 bases and 3 bases, with 17 bases remaining between them. CDR3 length: 14 residues. The germline V gene encodes CDR1 SGHRS and CDR2 YFSETQ. This CDR3 is CASRTTGPGYEQYF. The CDR3, as DNA: TGCGCCAGCCGTACCACAGGGCCGGGCTACGAGCAGTACTTC. Looking up the rest from reference TRBV5-1 and TRBJ2-7 gives the full variable domain: KAGVTQTPRYLIKTRGQQVTLSCSPISGHRSVSWYQQTPGQGLQFLFEYFSETQRNKGNFPGRFSGRQFSNSRSEMNVSTLELGDSALYLCASRTTGPGYEQYFGPGTRLTVT.

The chain carries TRBV5-1 and TRBJ2-1; unclear D gene. V was cut by 4 bases and J by 5 bases, with 10 bases left in between. This CDR3 has 13 amino acids. Looked up from germline, CDR1 is SGHRS and CDR2 is YFSETQ. The CDR3 protein is CASSQDWNNEQFF. The CDR3 DNA follows: TGCGCCAGCAGCCAAGACTGGAACAATGAGCAGTTCTTC.

About this clonotype: One end of the junction is discordant with germline, which a read error may explain. The chain carries TRBV4-1 and TRBJ2-7, with TRBD1 matching 11 bases. CDR3 size: 15 residues. Germline CDR1 reads MGHRA; CDR2 reads YSYEKL. CDR3 nucleotide sequence: TGCGCCAGCAGCCTCCGGACAGGGGGCTCCTACGAGCAGCACTTC. The encoded protein is CASSLRTGGSYEQHF.

The chain recombines TRBV2 with TRBJ2-1; 9 nucleotides line up with TRBD2. CDR1 is SNHLY, CDR2 FYNNEI, per germline. V trimming: 1 base; J trimming: 5 bases; junction bases outside the gene matches: 3. The CDR3 has 15 residues. In DNA form, the CDR3 reads TGTGCCAGCAGTGAAGGCAGCGGGGGGAACAATGAGCAGTTCTTC. It is translated as CASSEGSGGNNEQFF.

The CDR3: CSAKLDSRDTMQETQYF. The CDR3, as DNA: TGCAGTGCTAAGCTCGATTCCCGGGACACCATGCAAGAGACCCAGTACTTC. The V and J genes are TRBV20-1 and TRBJ2-5, with D possibly TRBD1 on 6 matching bases. The CDR3 loop spans 17 amino acids. V gave up 4 bases and J gave up 2 bases, with 23 bases separating them. In germline, CDR1 is DFQATT, CDR2 SNEGSKA (reference sequence).

As regards this clonotype: The junction does not match germline at one end; this may be a read error. The V gene is TRBV19, the J gene TRBJ1-5; no firm D call. CDR1 is LNHDA and CDR2 is SQIVND in the germline V gene (reference sequence). CDR3 size: 15 residues. The CDR3 DNA is TGTGCCGGAAGCAAAGACTCCTATAGCAATCAGCACCAGCATTTT. Translating gives CAGSKDSYSNQHQHF.

The chain links TRBV2 to TRBJ2-5; 8 bases are shared with TRBD1. J lost 3 bases, V lost 4 bases, and 10 bases had no gene match. The germline V gene has CDR1 SNHLY and CDR2 FYNNEI. This CDR3 is built from 16 residues. The CDR3 sequence: CASSGYTRTGKETQYF. Here the CDR3 DNA reads TGTGCCAGCAGTGGATACACTCGGACAGGGAAAGAGACCCAGTACTTC.

This clonotype was found once. The chain links TRBV29-1 to TRBJ2-5, with 11 nucleotides matching TRBD1. The CDR3 spans 17 residues. CDR1 SQVTM and CDR2 ANQGSEA come from the germline V gene. V dropped 7 bases and J dropped 5; count of bases not matched to a gene: 18. The CDR3 DNA sequence: TGCAGCGCAACCCCCCATACACGGGACAGGGGGTTTGAGACCCAGTACTTC. Its translation is CSATPHTRDRGFETQYF.

The table lists this clonotype with a count of one. V gene TRBV2 combines with J gene TRBJ2-4; either TRBD1 or TRBD2 may supply D (6 bases each). This CDR3 is built from 14 residues. Germline CDR1 and CDR2: SNHLY and FYNNEI. The germline V and J ends were trimmed by 8 bases and 5 bases, with 16 bases remaining between them. CDR3 residues: CASSPEGGENIQYF. CDR3 DNA sequence: TGTGCCAGCTCCCCGGAGGGGGGCGAAAACATTCAGTACTTC. Full variable domain (outside the CDR3, taken from reference TRBV2 and TRBJ2-4): EPEVTQTPSHQVTQMGQEVILRCVPISNHLYFYWYRQILGQKVEFLVSFYNNEISEKSEIFDDQFSVERPDGSNFTLKIRSTKLEDSAMYFCASSPEGGENIQYFGAGTRLSVL.

This sequence joins TRBV9 and TRBJ2-1, with 7 nucleotides matching TRBD1. With V trimmed by 3 bases and J by 4 bases, 4 bases remained unmatched. The CDR3 extends over 14 amino acids. Looked up from germline, CDR1 is SGDLS and CDR2 is YYNGEE. The CDR3 nucleotides read TGTGCCAGCAGCGGAGACAGGGAATACAATGAGCAGTTCTTC. Its translation is CASSGDREYNEQFF.

The sample holds a few counts of this clonotype. The chain joins TRBV28 to TRBJ2-1, with D perhaps matching TRBD1 or TRBD2 (5 bases each). The CDR3 consists of 16 residues. The germline V gene encodes CDR1 MDHEN and CDR2 SYDVKM. The V end was cut by 5 bases, the J end by 0 bases, with 14 bases between. DNA of the CDR3: TGTGCCAGCAGTACGTGGGACCAGACCTCCTACAATGAGCAGTTCTTC. Protein product: CASSTWDQTSYNEQFF.

The V and J genes are TRBV28 and TRBJ2-7; the D gene is possibly TRBD1 (5 bases). Deletions cut 2 bases from V and 2 bases from J, with 10 bases between. CDR3 size: 14 residues. CDR1 and CDR2 from the germline V gene are MDHEN and SYDVKM. Written as DNA, the CDR3 is TGTGCCAGCAGTTTAGTACAGGACCCCTACGAGCAGTACTTC. Translated, it gives CASSLVQDPYEQYF.

The chain recombines TRBV19 with TRBJ2-2; the match to TRBD1 covers 10 bases. Germline CDR1 LNHDA, CDR2 SQIVND (reference sequence). The CDR3 spans 15 residues. Trimming cost V 5 bases and J 7 bases; bases outside gene matches: 7. CDR3 bases: TGTGCCAGTAGTCTCGGGACAGGGGTGTACGGGGAGCTGTTTTTT. Its protein is CASSLGTGVYGELFF.

The V call is TRBV28, the J call TRBJ2-7, with 7 bases that match TRBD1. Germline-derived CDR1 and CDR2 are MDHEN and SYDVKM. This CDR3 is 14 amino acids long. The V segment lost 6 bases and the J segment 4 bases; nucleotides outside the gene matches: 9. CDR3 in DNA: TGTGCCAGCAGGTCGACAGGGACCGGTTACGAGCAGTACTTC. Its translation: CASRSTGTGYEQYF.

The chain joins TRBV5-4 to TRBJ1-1; no firm D call. The germline gives CDR1 SGHNT, CDR2 YYREEE (reference sequence). This CDR3 contains 12 residues. Trimming cost V 1 base and J 8 bases, with 9 bases left between them. CDR3: CASSLLTDEAFF. The CDR3 DNA reads TGTGCCAGCAGCTTGTTGACGGACGAAGCTTTCTTT.

The V call is TRBV5-4, the J call TRBJ2-1; 9 nucleotides agree with TRBD1. The CDR3 consists of 15 residues. Germline trimming cut 2 bases from V and 5 bases from J; bases unmatched to any gene: 5. The germline V gene has CDR1 SGHNT and CDR2 YYREEE (reference sequence). The CDR3 loop is CASSFPGQGDNEQFF. The CDR3 bases are TGTGCCAGCAGCTTCCCGGGACAGGGAGACAATGAGCAGTTCTTC.

This clonotype was detected a few times. CDR3 coding DNA: TGCGCCAGCAGTCAATCGAGGCAGTCGCACCCAACTAATGAAAAACTGTTTTTT. It encodes CASSQSRQSHPTNEKLFF. V gene TRBV23-1 combines with J gene TRBJ1-4; D is unclear. TRBV23-1 is known as an ORF, though its function is uncertain. V was shortened by 0 bases and J by 0 bases, with 14 bases between the two germline ends. The CDR3 has 18 residues.

The CDR3 spells CASSQGLAKNIQYF. For the CDR3, the DNA is TGCGCCAGCAGCCAAGGACTAGCCAAAAACATTCAGTACTTC. The chain joins TRBV4-3 to TRBJ2-4; D is uncertain. The CDR3 totals 14 residues. The germline CDR1 and CDR2 sequences are LGHNA and YSLEER. Between the trimmed V and J ends, which lost 1 base and 0 bases, there was a span of 4 bases.

The chain links TRBV20-1 to TRBJ2-5, with TRBD2 identical over 10 bases. This CDR3 comprises 15 residues. The V segment lost 0 bases and the J segment 5 bases; nucleotides outside the gene matches: 6. Germline V gene sequence: CDR1 DFQATT, CDR2 SNEGSKA (reference sequence). The CDR3 DNA follows: TGCAGTGCTAGAGATCCCCCAGCGGGGGGGGAGACCCAGTACTTC. It specifies CSARDPPAGGETQYF.

The V call is TRBV6-4, the J call TRBJ2-2; possibly TRBD2 for D (6 bases). CDR3 length: 17 amino acids. Germline-derived CDR1 and CDR2 are MRHNA and SNTAGT. V lost 9 bases and J lost 7, with 27 bases in between. The CDR3 loop reads CASPPGLPICLNGELFF. CDR3 bases: TGTGCCAGTCCGCCGGGACTGCCGATTTGTTTGAACGGGGAGCTGTTTTTT.

The rearrangement uses TRBV29-1 and TRBJ2-7; 12 nucleotides align to TRBD2. V lost 5 bases, J lost 7 bases, and 6 bases stayed unmatched. Germline CDR1 is SQVTM and CDR2 is ANQGSEA. The CDR3 contains 13 residues. CDR3 sequence reads: CSVLLAGGFEQYF. CDR3 DNA sequence: TGCAGCGTTTTACTAGCGGGGGGTTTTGAGCAGTACTTC.

V gene TRBV11-1 combines with J gene TRBJ1-5, with no clear D. Trimming stripped 5 bases from V and 3 bases from J, with 11 bases between. This CDR3 is 14 amino acids long. CDR1 is SGHAT, CDR2 FQDESV, per germline (reference sequence). In DNA, the CDR3 is TGTGCCAGCAGCCAGACCGAGCTCAATCAGCCCCAGCATTTT. Translating it yields CASSQTELNQPQHF.

The genes are TRBV19 and TRBJ2-7; D is perhaps TRBD2 (5 bases). The V and J ends lost 0 bases and 3 bases respectively, with 12 bases between them. Germline V gives CDR1 LNHDA, CDR2 SQIVND (reference sequence). The CDR3 covers 15 residues. Here the CDR3 reads CASSIETSGSYEQYF. The CDR3 DNA is TGTGCCAGTAGTATAGAAACGAGCGGTAGCTACGAGCAGTACTTC.

The rearrangement links TRBV19 to TRBJ2-1; 9 nucleotides agree with TRBD2. In germline, CDR1 is LNHDA, CDR2 SQIVND (reference sequence). The CDR3 consists of 15 residues. Trimming at V came to 3 bases and at J to 1 base, leaving 1 base not matched to a gene. For the CDR3, the DNA is TGTGCCAGTAGTATGACTAGCGGTTCCTACAATGAGCAGTTCTTC. Protein product: CASSMTSGSYNEQFF.

The chain recombines TRBV7-6 with TRBJ2-3, with D tentatively TRBD1 (5 bases). This CDR3 is 15 amino acids long. V was cut by 5 bases and J by 4 bases, with 16 bases left in between. Germline V CDR1 and CDR2: SGHVS, FNYEAQ. The DNA for the CDR3 is TGTGCCAGCAGCCCCGCGCAGGGTGCGGCAGATACGCAGTATTTT. It is translated as CASSPAQGAADTQYF.

This clonotype showed up just once. V is TRBV11-2 and J is TRBJ2-3; D is perhaps TRBD1 (5 bases). CDR3 length: 14 amino acids. The V gene lost 2 bases and the J gene lost 1 base, with 7 bases spanning the gap. From germline, CDR1 is SGHAT and CDR2 FQNNGV. Here the CDR3 DNA reads TGTGCCAGCAGCTTACAAGGGGGCACAGATACGCAGTATTTT. Its protein is CASSLQGGTDTQYF.

The rearrangement joins TRBV7-2 to TRBJ2-3; maybe TRBD2 (5 bases). The ends were cut back, 1 base at V and 0 bases at J, with 11 bases in the middle. Germline-derived CDR1 and CDR2 are SGHTA and FQGNSA. The CDR3 consists of 16 residues. The DNA of the CDR3 is TGTGCCAGCAGCTTAGTGGGGAGATTAAGCACAGATACGCAGTATTTT. Its translation: CASSLVGRLSTDTQYF. Drawing the rest from reference TRBV7-2 and TRBJ2-3, the complete variable domain is GAGVSQSPSNKVTEKGKDVELRCDPISGHTALYWYRQSLGQGLEFLIYFQGNSAPDKSGLPSDRFSAERTGGSVSTLTIQRTQQEDSAVYLCASSLVGRLSTDTQYFGPGTRLTVL.

The chain joins TRBV7-3 to TRBJ2-3; D is unclear. CDR1 SGHTA and CDR2 FQGTGA come from the germline V gene. V lost 1 base to trimming and J lost 6 bases, with 8 bases between them. This CDR3 region has 13 residues. The chain's CDR3 is CASSLNTLDTQYF. The CDR3, as DNA: TGTGCCAGCAGCTTAAATACGTTGGATACGCAGTATTTT.

About this clonotype: The junction shows a germline mismatch at one end, possibly a read error. The rearrangement joins TRBV7-2 to TRBJ2-1; D is unresolved. The CDR3 extends over 12 amino acids. Germline-derived CDR1 and CDR2 are SGHTA and FQGNSA. CDR3 nucleotide sequence: TGTGCCAGCAGATTAGTGGGAAATGAGCAGTTCTTC. It encodes CASRLVGNEQFF.

The chain couples TRBV15 to TRBJ2-3, with D possibly being TRBD2 (6 bases). Germline V gene sequence: CDR1 LNHNV, CDR2 YYDKDF (reference sequence). CDR3 length: 15 residues. V lost 10 bases to trimming and J lost 3 bases, with 20 bases between them. The CDR3 sequence is CAIRAGEGTTDTQYF. The CDR3 region has the DNA TGTGCCATCCGAGCGGGTGAAGGTACGACAGATACGCAGTATTTT. Looking up the rest from reference TRBV15 and TRBJ2-3 gives the full variable domain: DAMVIQNPRYQVTQFGKPVTLSCSQTLNHNVMYWYQQKSSQAPKLLFHYYDKDFNNEADTPDNFQSRRPNTSFCFLDIRSPGLGDTAMYLCAIRAGEGTTDTQYFGPGTRLTVL.

The rearrangement joins TRBV12-3 or TRBV12-4 to TRBJ2-5; D call uncertain. This CDR3 comprises 12 residues. The V gene lost 6 bases and the J gene lost 1 base, with 6 bases spanning the gap. CDR3 in amino acids: CASSPTQETQYF. DNA of the CDR3: TGTGCCAGCAGCCCAACCCAAGAGACCCAGTACTTC.

This clonotype came up once. V gene TRBV19 combines with J gene TRBJ2-1; D unresolved. Trimming stripped 3 bases from V and 6 bases from J, with 12 bases between. CDR1 and CDR2 (germline): LNHDA, SQIVND (reference sequence). The CDR3 consists of 14 residues. The CDR3 DNA reads TGTGCCAGTAGTATGATGGGATTGGGCAATGAGCAGTTCTTC. Protein sequence: CASSMMGLGNEQFF.